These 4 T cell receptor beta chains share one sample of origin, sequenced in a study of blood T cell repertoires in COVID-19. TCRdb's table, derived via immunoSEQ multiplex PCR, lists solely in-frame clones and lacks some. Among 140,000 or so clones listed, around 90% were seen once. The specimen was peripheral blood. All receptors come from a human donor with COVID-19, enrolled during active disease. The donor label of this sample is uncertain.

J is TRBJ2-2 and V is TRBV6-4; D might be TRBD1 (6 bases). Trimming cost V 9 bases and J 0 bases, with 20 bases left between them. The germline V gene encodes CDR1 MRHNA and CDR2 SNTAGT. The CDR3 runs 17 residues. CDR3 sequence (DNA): TGTGCCAGTTCCGGGACACCTGAAAGCGCGAACACCGGGGAGCTGTTTTTT. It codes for CASSGTPESANTGELFF.

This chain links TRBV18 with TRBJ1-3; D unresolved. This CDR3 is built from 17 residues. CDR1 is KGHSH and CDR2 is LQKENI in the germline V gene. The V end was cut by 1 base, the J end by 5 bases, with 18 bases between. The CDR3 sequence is CASSPLVGRSSRNTIYF. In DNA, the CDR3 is TGTGCCAGCTCACCACTTGTCGGGAGGAGCTCGAGAAACACCATATATTTT.

The DNA for the CDR3 is TGTGCCAGCAGCTCCGTGACCCGGGGAGGCTACACCTTC. This gives the protein CASSSVTRGGYTF. The rearrangement uses TRBV11-3 and TRBJ1-2; no clear D gene. The germline CDR1 and CDR2 sequences are SGHNT and YENEEA. Trimming took off 4 bases at V and 8 bases at J, with 14 bases between the two ends. The CDR3 is 13 residues long.

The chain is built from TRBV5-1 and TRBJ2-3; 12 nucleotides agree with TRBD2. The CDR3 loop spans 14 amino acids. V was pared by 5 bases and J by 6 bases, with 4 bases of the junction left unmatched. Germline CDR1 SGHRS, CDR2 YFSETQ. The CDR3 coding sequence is TGCGCCAGCAGACTAGCGGGGGGCAGGGATACGCAGTATTTT. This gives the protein CASRLAGGRDTQYF.